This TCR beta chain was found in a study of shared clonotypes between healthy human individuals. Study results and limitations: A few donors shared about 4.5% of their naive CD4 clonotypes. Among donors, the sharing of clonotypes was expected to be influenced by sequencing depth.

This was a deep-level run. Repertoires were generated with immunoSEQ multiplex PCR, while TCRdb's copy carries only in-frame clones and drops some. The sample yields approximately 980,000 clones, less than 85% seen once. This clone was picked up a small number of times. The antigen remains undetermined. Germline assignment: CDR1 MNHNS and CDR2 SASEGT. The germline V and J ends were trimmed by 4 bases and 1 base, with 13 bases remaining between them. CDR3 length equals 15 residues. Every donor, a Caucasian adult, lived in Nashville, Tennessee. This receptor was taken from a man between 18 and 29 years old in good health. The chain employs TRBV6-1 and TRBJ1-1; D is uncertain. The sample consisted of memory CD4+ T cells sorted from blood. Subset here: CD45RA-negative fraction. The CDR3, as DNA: TGTGCCAGCAGTGTTCTCTTTTCCGCGAACACTGAAGCTTTCTTT. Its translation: CASSVLFSANTEAFF.